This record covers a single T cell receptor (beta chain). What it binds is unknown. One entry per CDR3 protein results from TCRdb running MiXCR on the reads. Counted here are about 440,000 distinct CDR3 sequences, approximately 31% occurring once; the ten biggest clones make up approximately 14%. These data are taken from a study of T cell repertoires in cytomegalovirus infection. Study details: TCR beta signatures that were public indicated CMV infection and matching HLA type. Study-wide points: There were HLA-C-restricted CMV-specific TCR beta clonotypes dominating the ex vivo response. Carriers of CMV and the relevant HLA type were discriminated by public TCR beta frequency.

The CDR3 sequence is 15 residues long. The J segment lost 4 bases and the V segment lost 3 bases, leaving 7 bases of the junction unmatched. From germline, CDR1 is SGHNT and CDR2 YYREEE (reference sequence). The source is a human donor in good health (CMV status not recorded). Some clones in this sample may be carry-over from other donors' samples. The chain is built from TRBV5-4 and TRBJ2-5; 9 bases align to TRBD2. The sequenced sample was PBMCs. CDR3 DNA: TGTGCCAGCAGCTACGGGACTAGCCCCAGAGAGACCCAGTACTTC. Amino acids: CASSYGTSPRETQYF. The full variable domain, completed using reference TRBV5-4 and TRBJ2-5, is ETGVTQSPTHLIKTRGQQVTLRCSSQSGHNTVSWYQQALGQGPQFIFQYYREEENGRGNFPPRFSGLQFPNYSSELNVNALELDDSALYLCASSYGTSPRETQYFGPGTRLLVL.